This is a list of T cell receptor beta chains from one sample in a study of cytomegalovirus exposure and HLA in healthy donors. The repertoire was sequenced with immunoSEQ multiplex PCR; TCRdb's copy has only in-frame clones and lacks some. This sample has approximately 140,000 clones, with more than 75% found just once. The sequenced sample consisted of PBMCs. The source is a human donor in good health. CDR3s include the opening cysteine and the closing phenylalanine or tryptophan. The D gene is left open where the match is weak. Rows may omit the clone size; those that give it use once, few, many or a size class.

size	D	J	V	CDR3	DNA
-	-	TRBJ2-1	TRBV7-8	CASSLTRIEQFF	TGTGCCAGCAGCTTAACTAGAATTGAGCAGTTCTTC
-	-	TRBJ1-5	TRBV10-3	CAISESLEGNQPQHF	TGTGCCATCAGTGAGTCGCTGGAGGGGAATCAGCCCCAGCATTTT
few	TRBD1	TRBJ2-7	TRBV5-1	CASSLDRGSYEQYF	TGCGCCAGCAGCCTCGACAGGGGGTCCTACGAGCAGTACTTC
-	TRBD1	TRBJ1-2	TRBV29-1	CSVPPDREGYGYTF	TGCAGCGTTCCTCCGGACAGGGAAGGGTATGGCTACACCTTC
-	-	TRBJ2-3	TRBV12-5	CASGLVRTGRISTDTQYF	TGTGCTAGTGGTTTGGTACGAACCGGTCGAATTAGCACAGATACGCAGTATTTT
-	-	TRBJ2-1	TRBV2	CASSEARVGNEQFF	TGTGCCAGCAGTGAGGCGCGGGTGGGTAATGAGCAGTTCTTC
-	-	TRBJ1-6	TRBV5-6	CASSSEIDTYNSPLHF	TGTGCCAGCAGCTCCGAAATTGACACCTATAATTCACCCCTCCACTTT
-	TRBD1	TRBJ2-7	TRBV5-5	CASSSPGQGIYEQYF	TGTGCCAGCAGCTCGCCGGGACAGGGCATCTACGAGCAGTACTTC
-	TRBD2	TRBJ2-7	TRBV5-4	CASSLGGGSSYEQYF	TGTGCCAGCAGCTTGGGCGGGGGTAGCTCCTACGAGCAGTACTTC
-	-	TRBJ1-1	TRBV5-1	CASTQGSRVASTEAFF	TGCGCCAGCACCCAGGGCAGCAGGGTGGCGAGCACTGAAGCTTTCTTT
-	TRBD1	TRBJ1-2	TRBV28	CASSLQAGGSNGYTF	TGTGCCAGCAGTTTACAAGCAGGGGGGTCTAATGGCTACACCTTC
few	TRBD2	TRBJ2-1	TRBV19	CATGLAGNEQFF	TGTGCCACCGGACTAGCGGGGAATGAGCAGTTCTTC
once	TRBD2	TRBJ2-2	TRBV10-2	CASKIAGGRELFF	TGCGCCAGCAAGATAGCGGGGGGGCGGGAGCTGTTTTTT
-	-	TRBJ2-2	TRBV20-1	CSARRTGELFF	TGCAGTGCTAGGCGAACCGGGGAGCTGTTTTTT
few	TRBD2	TRBJ2-2	TRBV15	CATSSPGLGHGELFF	TGTGCCACCAGCAGCCCAGGACTAGGGCACGGGGAGCTGTTTTTT
-	-	TRBJ2-5	TRBV7-8	CASSLDLRSGKETQYF	TGTGCCAGCAGCTTAGATCTGCGTTCCGGTAAAGAGACCCAGTACTTC
once	-	TRBJ1-5	TRBV2	CASADSNQPQHF	TGTGCCAGCGCGGATAGCAATCAGCCCCAGCATTTT
-	-	TRBJ2-7	TRBV7-8	CASSFLSLNRSRTYEQYF	TGTGCCAGCAGCTTTCTCTCGTTAAACAGGAGTAGGACCTACGAGCAGTACTTC
-	-	TRBJ2-1	TRBV18	CASSLSTGRGEQFF	TGTGCCAGCTCACTATCAACCGGACGGGGAGAGCAGTTCTTC
-	-	TRBJ2-7	TRBV28	CASGGQPGLLGEQYF	TGTGCCAGCGGGGGACAACCGGGGTTATTGGGGGAGCAGTACTTC
-	TRBD2	TRBJ2-1	TRBV29-1	CSVVSSGGAGEQFF	TGCAGCGTTGTTTCTAGCGGGGGGGCCGGGGAGCAGTTCTTC
-	-	TRBJ2-1	TRBV27	CASSLQGTPYNEQFF	TGTGCCAGCAGCCTCCAGGGGACGCCCTACAATGAGCAGTTCTTC
-	TRBD1	TRBJ1-1	TRBV11-2	CASSPGQGGWMNTEAFF	TGTGCCAGCAGCCCAGGACAGGGAGGCTGGATGAACACTGAAGCTTTCTTT
once	-	TRBJ2-7	TRBV12-2	CASRSRKTGTDYEQYF	TGTGCAAGTCGCTCCCGCAAAACAGGGACCGACTACGAGCAGTACTTC
-	TRBD1	TRBJ2-3	TRBV6-1	CAWGGQGAADTQYF	TGTGCCTGGGGAGGACAGGGGGCTGCAGATACGCAGTATTTT
-	-	TRBJ2-7	TRBV7-9	CSSSLTSYEQYF	TGTTCCAGCAGCCTTACTAGCTACGAGCAGTACTTC
-	-	TRBJ2-1	TRBV11-2	CASSSDSSYNEQFF	TGTGCCAGCAGCTCCGACAGCTCCTACAATGAGCAGTTCTTC
-	-	TRBJ1-2	TRBV19	CATTRGGRYGYPF	TGTGCCACCACTCGGGGGGGACGCTATGGCTACCCCTTC
-	TRBD2	TRBJ2-7	TRBV4-3	CASSQVPSGAYEQYF	TGCGCCAGCAGCCAAGTCCCCAGCGGGGCCTACGAGCAGTACTTC
once	TRBD1	TRBJ1-1	TRBV2	CASNDGTGDVRPEAFF	TGTGCCAGCAATGACGGGACAGGGGATGTTCGGCCTGAAGCTTTCTTT
once	TRBD2	TRBJ2-6	TRBV7-2	CASSLKAGESSGANVLTF	TGTGCCAGCAGCTTAAAAGCGGGGGAGAGCTCTGGGGCCAACGTCCTGACTTTC
-	TRBD2	TRBJ2-3	TRBV9	CASSVVSGSSDTQYF	TGTGCCAGCAGCGTAGTTAGCGGGAGCTCAGATACGCAGTATTTT
-	-	TRBJ2-1	TRBV13	CASSLGGGVGEQFF	TGTGCCAGCAGCTTAGGTGGGGGCGTTGGGGAGCAGTTCTTC
-	TRBD2	TRBJ2-7	TRBV10-3	CATSGTSGSSYEQYF	TGTGCCACATCCGGGACTAGCGGGAGCTCCTACGAGCAGTACTTC
once	TRBD1	TRBJ2-7	TRBV25-1	CASSESGTGRYEQYF	TGTGCCAGCAGTGAGTCGGGGACAGGTCGCTACGAGCAGTACTTC
-	-	TRBJ2-7	TRBV5-1	CASSLGVGYEQYF	TGCGCCAGCAGCTTAGGGGTTGGGTACGAGCAGTACTTC
-	TRBD1	TRBJ2-5	TRBV19	CASSLNRDSQETQYF	TGTGCCAGTAGTTTAAACCGGGACAGCCAAGAGACCCAGTACTTC
few	-	TRBJ1-1	TRBV4-1	CASSHDSLGTEAFF	TGCGCCAGCAGCCATGACAGTTTGGGTACTGAAGCTTTCTTT
-	-	TRBJ1-1	TRBV6-6	CASIIGARTEAFF	TGTGCCAGCATCATAGGGGCGAGAACTGAAGCTTTCTTT
-	-	TRBJ2-3	TRBV28	CASRTGVITDTQYF	TGTGCCAGCAGGACGGGAGTGATCACAGATACGCAGTATTTT
-	TRBD1	TRBJ1-4	TRBV30	CAWSLGQGNEKLFF	TGTGCCTGGAGTTTGGGACAGGGTAATGAAAAACTGTTTTTT
few	TRBD2	TRBJ2-3	TRBV6-4	CARLLTSGRAQDTQYF	TGTGCCAGACTGTTGACTAGCGGGAGGGCCCAAGATACGCAGTATTTT
-	-	TRBJ1-1	TRBV18	CASSLGQTRRDTEAFF	TGTGCCAGCTCACTTGGACAGACCCGGAGAGACACTGAAGCTTTCTTT
-	-	TRBJ1-2	TRBV29-1	CSVVVRDGYTF	TGCAGCGTTGTTGTGCGGGATGGCTACACCTTC
few	TRBD2	TRBJ2-7	TRBV27	CASSWTSGTYEQYF	TGTGCCAGCAGTTGGACTAGCGGCACCTACGAGCAGTACTTC
-	TRBD1	TRBJ2-7	TRBV19	CASSIGDRAHRDYEQYF	TGTGCCAGTAGTATTGGTGACAGGGCGCATAGGGACTACGAGCAGTACTTC
-	-	TRBJ2-4	TRBV6-1	CATDLGANIQYF	TGTGCCACCGACCTGGGAGCAAACATTCAGTACTTC
-	TRBD1	TRBJ2-7	TRBV4-1	CASSQGQYSYEQYF	TGCGCCAGCAGCCAGGGACAGTACTCCTACGAGCAGTACTTC